This TCR beta chain was observed in a study of cytomegalovirus exposure and HLA in healthy donors (TCRdb year 2017). Background on the whole study: According to an earlier analysis of a few hundred of the donors, about 180 million T cells yielded 90 million to 140 million unique TCR beta sequences and approximately 300 Gb of sequence data. HLA typing covered class I and class II loci at four-digit resolution. Of the 300 to 450 genotyped donors, approximately 82% fell in the genetic ancestry cluster associated with self-reported Caucasian donors. The study combined high-throughput TCR immunosequencing, statistical association of individual TCRs with disease status, and machine learning to predict cytomegalovirus infection status. Every repertoire in the discovery cohort had been generated on one and the same sequencing platform. Donor age, sex, ethnicity and CMV serostatus were compiled alongside the repertoire data. The aim of the study was to test whether cataloging public T cell receptors could identify signatures of past pathogen exposure. Among approximately 370 genotyped donors of the cohort, an average of roughly 230,000 unique TCR beta nucleotide sequences was sequenced per donor, of which roughly 17% were non-productive. Roughly five DR-DQ haplotypes were treated as single units for association and clustering because of strong linkage in the cohort. Genome-wide SNP genotypes for about 65% of the 666 donors were used in a later genetic analysis, which treated that subset as a discovery cohort. To decide whether each TCR beta V gene segment behaved as functional or pseudogenic, an earlier analysis of approximately 600 of the donors relied on high-throughput TCR beta sequencing. The later analysis used no new phenotypic data to find candidate immune exposures, relying instead on TCR beta sequences and their occurrence across donors. The study profiled the T cell repertoires of about 640 subjects by immunosequencing and related them to cytomegalovirus serostatus. A later analysis re-analyzed previously published TCR beta repertoires from 650 to 800 donors and added high-resolution HLA genotyping to study TCR occurrence patterns. In addition to the first cohort of around 670 subjects, a separate validation cohort of about 120 different subjects was used. About 300 gigabases of sequencing data and roughly 90 million unique TCR sequences were included in an early release covering roughly 600 HLA-typed donors. Typing coverage varied by locus: roughly 620-640 donors for A, B, C, DRB1 and DQB1; approximately 560 for DQA1; about 600 for DPA1; about 450 for DPB1. Beyond this particular receptor, the publication reports: A later analysis associated some 17,000 TCR beta sequences with specific HLA alleles at a false discovery rate of 0.05. A group of highly shared sequence variants was considered likely to be a technical artifact of the sequencing pipeline. Linkage disequilibrium might explain the correlated functional status among segregating V segments, but an unknown experimental factor could not be excluded. In a later analysis, HLA-associated TCR beta chains showed more clonal expansion and lower generation probabilities than non-associated chains that were equally common. V-gene and J-gene trimming of TCR beta chains was associated with a missense DCLRE1C variant in a later genetic analysis, and the association was replicated in an independent cohort. A later analysis found that TCR association rates varied across HLA loci, with DRB1 alleles showing the most associated TCRs and HLA-C alleles the fewest. Because counts were too low, some 17 rarely observed V segments, including chromosome 9 orphons, were left out of the earlier analysis of over 550 of the donors. The classifier was reported to diagnose cytomegalovirus status with high specificity and sensitivity in both the original cohort and the validation cohort. In a later analysis, most CMV-associated TCR beta chains were found to appear HLA-restricted, with HLA associations seemingly driven largely by CMV exposure. Several of the top co-occurrence clusters appeared to be linked to parvovirus B19, influenza, CMV and Epstein-Barr virus, according to a later analysis. The authors suggested that the approach could potentially be extended to other disease states and immunological phenotypes. The 87-base-pair reads could not distinguish some IMGT-functional V segments, including TRBV6-2 and TRBV6-3, so those segments were excluded. A further reported finding was that TCR beta sequences accurately predicted the HLA-A and HLA-B alleles for most subjects in the first cohort. Most TCR sequences were observed very rarely across donors, whereas some public TCRs were present in many individuals. In this cohort, only TCR beta chains were sequenced, and detectable features were limited by the absence of alpha or paired-chain data. In an earlier analysis of some 550 of the donors, most TCR beta V segments were observed in productive rearrangements about 87% or about 30% of the time, broadly matching IMGT annotations. Because HLA typing was missing for some donors at each locus, association tests included only the typed subset. Sequencing depth was assumed to be roughly uniform across donors in the presence/absence analyses, though that assumption may not hold. Immune exposure information for the cohort was limited to CMV serostatus. When HLA alleles, especially DR and DQ, strongly co-occurred, TCR associations were difficult to assign to individual alleles. In vitro tests confirmed that three of the cytomegalovirus-associated TCR beta chains recognize cytomegalovirus antigens. The study listed over 150 TCR beta chains as associated with cytomegalovirus. According to a later genetic analysis, donors in an Asian-associated ancestry cluster had fewer N-insertions in productive TCRs than the roughly 670-donor mean.

The library was obtained by the immunoSEQ multiplex PCR assay. The multiplex PCR relied on a mix of 60 forward primers for TCR Vbeta segments and 13 reverse primers for TCR Jbeta segments. A multiplex PCR assay on genomic DNA amplified the CDR3 region of rearranged TCR beta genes. Amplified TCR beta libraries were sequenced as 87-base-pair reads on the Illumina HiSeq System. Turning to the authors' computational methods: A later analysis counted 75 million to 100 million unique TCR beta chains across the 550 to 700 repertoires, and 9 million to 14 million of these chains were shared by at least two donors. A nearest-neighbor algorithm error-corrected the raw reads and collapsed the reads into unique sequences, merging closely related sequences to remove PCR and sequencing errors. V, D and J gene segments were assigned by aligning CDR3 sequences to IMGT reference sequences. For a sequence to be retained, a match of at least six nucleotides to both a V gene segment and a J gene segment was required. A rearrangement was called productive if the CDR3 had no stop codons and remained in frame with V and J, and every other rearrangement was called non-productive. CDR3 was defined by IMGT convention, running from the second conserved V-encoded cysteine to the conserved J-encoded phenylalanine. Sequences without an unambiguous match to a single V gene segment were excluded from the earlier analysis of 500 to 700 of the donors. In an earlier analysis of 450 to 700 of the donors, V segments were called functional above 56.7% productive rearrangements and were called segregating when the between-donor standard deviation exceeded 5%. To diagnose cytomegalovirus status from the catalog of TCR beta chain sequences, a statistical classification framework was built. In a later analysis, V and J genes were assigned by comparing TCR nucleotide sequences against IMGT/GENE-DB human TR gene sequences. In a later analysis, CDR3 sequences and most-parsimonious VDJ recombination scenarios were assigned using the TCRdist pipeline. In a later analysis, each TCR beta chain was defined by its CDR3 amino acid sequence together with its V-gene family, and reads lacking a unique V-gene family were excluded. A later analysis removed several hundred highly shared, low-generation-probability nucleotide sequences to deal with suspected cross-contamination and a sequencing artifact. A later analysis calculated a clonal expansion index for each public chain from normalized within-repertoire ranks of inferred template counts. Generation probabilities in a later analysis came from a VDJ recombination model fitted to out-of-frame rearrangements, and those results were checked against IGoR. In a later analysis, hypergeometric tests were used to score TCR-TCR, TCR-HLA and TCR-CMV co-occurrence, with a repertoire-size bias correction applied to TCR pairs. A later analysis estimated false discovery rates by permuting HLA or CMV assignments 20 times. In a later analysis, co-occurring TCRs were grouped using DBSCAN, with TCRdist sequence similarity added in when clustering inside HLA-allele-positive subsets. Repertoires with fewer than 30,000 or more than 120,000 public chains were left out of co-occurrence clustering, as were a handful of repertoires with anomalous nucleotide sharing. Held by TCRdb, this immuneACCESS table contains in-frame sequences only and omits some clones. Under half of the omission traces to an unresolved V gene where checked; the cause of the rest is unknown. V, J and clone size are taken as reported in that table, and D and trimming were inferred from the DNA itself. Within this sample are around 110,000 clones, with 65% of them counted one time only. Of the sample, more than 8% falls within the top ten clones.

A note on this clone: There is no known antigen for this receptor. The input lacks base qualities; no much larger clone sits a single base away.

The germline V gene encodes CDR1 SQVTM and CDR2 ANQGSEA. Its CDR3 holds 15 amino acids, cysteine through phenylalanine. Solely the CDR3 DNA is kept, with 45 bases framed from the first base. V and J are truncated by 4 bases and 4 bases respectively, leaving an intervening sequence of 19 bases. The cohort comprised fewer than 700 healthy bone marrow donors. All cohort members were sampled while nominally healthy, although unrecorded immune exposures were likely present. The donor was CMV seropositive and was included in the group of 300 or so seropositive cohort members. A peripheral blood sample was provided by each donor, and peripheral blood mononuclear cells were used for TCR beta sequencing. The Qiagen DNeasy Blood Extraction Kit was used to extract genomic DNA from the blood cell samples.

This receptor was taken from a woman aged 40 to 50 in good health and CMV-seropositive. The sequencing sample was made of PBMCs. The rearranged chain carries TRBV29-1 and TRBJ2-5; a weak D assignment points to TRBD2 (6 bases agree). The DNA sequence follows: TGCAGCGTTGCCAATATTATGGGGGGTAGAGAGACCCAGTACTTC. The translation is CSVANIMGGRETQYF.